Below are 5 T cell receptor delta chains sequenced from a single sample in a study of gamma delta lymphoproliferative disorders and STAT genes. Genomic DNA from isolated PBMCs served as the sequencing template. TCRdb re-called the multiplex PCR reads via CATT. Counted here are several thousand delta-chain clones, 0.85% to 1.3% occurring once; the ten biggest clones make up more than 20%. The specimen sequenced was blood. The receptors were sampled from a human donor in good health.

This clone has just a few counts. A read error is likely here: a far larger clone is one base away. Other DNA sequences within the sample encode an identical CDR3. This chain links TRDV2 with TRDJ1; 13 nucleotides align to TRDD3. Per germline, CDR1 GEAIGNYY and CDR2 EKD. The CDR3 is 19 residues long. As DNA, the CDR3 is TGTGCTTGTGACACTCTACTGGGGGATACGCTTGGGGGGACCGATAAACTCATCTTT. It codes for CACDTLLGDTLGGTDKLIF.

This clone came up a few times. This likely reflects a read error, since a far larger clone is one base away. Other DNA sequences in this specimen translate into the identical CDR3. The chain links TRDV2 to TRDJ1; TRDD3 matches at 13 bases. Germline CDR1 is GEAIGNYY and CDR2 is EKD. CDR3 length: 19 residues. The CDR3: CACDTLLGDTLGGTDKLIF. CDR3 nucleotide sequence: TGTGCCTGTGACACTCTACTGGGGGATACGCTTGGGGGGACCGACAAACTCATCTTT.

To note about this clone: This likely reflects a read error, since a far larger clone is one base away. Different DNA sequences within this sample yield the same CDR3. This sequence joins TRDV2 and TRDJ1; the match to TRDD3 covers 7 bases. Germline trimming cut 3 bases from V and 7 bases from J; bases unmatched to any gene: 22. The CDR3 sequence is 18 residues long. Germline V gene data show CDR1 as GEAIGNYY and CDR2 as EKD. The CDR3 DNA follows: TGTGCCTGTGACCGCCTTTCCCCGGGGGGGGGATTATACGGTAAACTCATCTTT. Translation: CACDRLSPGGGLYGKLIF.

This clone was detected a few times. TCRdb attributes to this sequence the protein of a much larger clone, which differs from the DNA translation at residue 9; a read error is likely, and the protein displayed is translated from the DNA. V gene TRDV2 combines with J gene TRDJ3; 8 positions agree with TRDD3. This CDR3 is 20 amino acids long. Losses at the gene ends were 0 bases for V and 0 bases for J; bases not matched to a gene: 9. Germline lookup yields CDR1 GEAIGNYY and CDR2 EKD. The CDR3 protein is CACDTVLGGASSWDTRQMFF. For the CDR3, the DNA is TGTGCCTGTGACACCGTACTGGGGGGTGCGAGCTCCTGGGACACCCGACAGATGTTTTTC.

Comments on this clone: Given a far larger clone just one base away, this is likely a sequencing read error. This specimen includes other DNA sequences encoding the same CDR3. The chain couples TRDV2 to TRDJ1, with TRDD3 matching 12 bases. CDR1 and CDR2 (germline): GEAIGNYY, EKD. The CDR3 contains 19 residues. CDR3 bases: TGTGCCTGTGACTCCCTACTGGGGGATACTACTCCTATCGGCGATAAACTCATCTTC. Encoded protein: CACDSLLGDTTPIGDKLIF.